Each of the 17 T cell receptor beta chains below was sequenced from the same sample in a study of blood T cell repertoires in COVID-19. Sequencing was performed with immunoSEQ multiplex PCR; in TCRdb, only in-frame clones are kept and a portion is missing. The sample carries 90,000 or so clones, 85% recorded once. Source material: peripheral blood. The receptor source for this set is a man aged 60-69 years with acute or convalescent COVID-19.

This clone was seen more than once but under ten times. The V and J genes are TRBV7-2 and TRBJ1-3, with D possibly being TRBD1 (5 bases). V lost 3 bases and J 0 bases, leaving 9 bases between the germline ends. The germline V gene encodes CDR1 SGHTA and CDR2 FQGNSA. CDR3 size: 15 residues. CDR3 nucleotide sequence: TGTGCCAGCAGCTTCTGGACAAACTCTGGAAACACCATATATTTT. It codes for CASSFWTNSGNTIYF. Full variable domain (missing parts from reference TRBV7-2 and TRBJ1-3): GAGVSQSPSNKVTEKGKDVELRCDPISGHTALYWYRQSLGQGLEFLIYFQGNSAPDKSGLPSDRFSAERTGGSVSTLTIQRTQQEDSAVYLCASSFWTNSGNTIYFGEGSWLTVV.

The chain has TRBV30 and TRBJ1-1, with TRBD1 as a possible D gene (5 bases). CDR1 and CDR2 from the germline V gene are GTSNPN and SVGIG (reference sequence). There are 13 residues in the CDR3. Trimming stripped 7 bases from V and 5 bases from J, with 17 bases between. This CDR3 reads CAYQVGRGTEAFF. CDR3 DNA sequence: TGTGCCTACCAAGTGGGGCGGGGGACTGAAGCTTTCTTT.

This clone has more than one count but fewer than ten. The rearrangement uses TRBV5-1 and TRBJ2-5, with 12 bases matching TRBD1. The CDR3 is made up of 16 amino acids. Unmatched junction bases numbered 12, after V lost 7 bases and J lost 5 bases. The germline gives CDR1 SGHRS, CDR2 YFSETQ. The CDR3 sequence: CASGSLGTGGGETQYF. For the CDR3, the DNA is TGCGCCAGCGGCTCTCTTGGGACAGGGGGCGGGGAGACCCAGTACTTC.

This clone was picked up a small number of times. This rearrangement joins TRBV7-9 to TRBJ1-3, with D perhaps matching TRBD1 (6 bases). This CDR3 has 14 residues. Germline CDR1 is SEHNR and CDR2 is FQNEAQ (reference sequence). The V and J ends lost 3 bases and 8 bases respectively, with 14 bases between them. CDR3 loop: CASSFRDKLDTIYF. CDR3 nucleotides: TGTGCCAGCAGCTTCCGGGACAAATTAGACACCATATATTTT.

This chain joins TRBV6-5 and TRBJ2-7, with D unresolved. Germline lookup yields CDR1 MNHEY and CDR2 SVGAGI. The CDR3 extends over 13 amino acids. Between the trimmed V and J ends, which lost 8 bases and 1 base, there was a span of 12 bases. CDR3 DNA sequence: TGTGCCAGCGGTACGGTAGATTCCTACGAGCAGTACTTC. It translates to CASGTVDSYEQYF.

This clone was detected ten times or more. The same CDR3 arises from other DNA sequences in this sample as well. This chain connects TRBV19 to TRBJ1-5, with D possibly TRBD1 on 6 matching bases. The CDR3 has 14 residues. Trimming took off 1 base at V and 4 bases at J, with 8 bases between the two ends. Germline lookup yields CDR1 LNHDA and CDR2 SQIVND (reference sequence). The CDR3: CASSIGTVNQPQHF. The CDR3 region has the DNA TGTGCCAGTAGTATAGGGACAGTTAATCAGCCCCAGCATTTT.

This chain joins TRBV3-1 (or the pseudogene TRBV3-2) and TRBJ2-6; D remains unclear. This CDR3 region has 14 residues. V was shortened by 7 bases and J by 0 bases, with 7 bases between the two germline ends. CDR1 is LGHDT and CDR2 is YNNKEL in the germline V gene (reference sequence). The CDR3, as DNA: TGTGCCAGCACCCCGGGCTCTGGGGCCAACGTCCTGACTTTC. Encoded protein: CASTPGSGANVLTF.

V is TRBV9 and J is TRBJ2-7; TRBD2 agrees at 7 bases. The CDR3 is 15 residues long. Germline-derived CDR1 and CDR2 are SGDLS and YYNGEE. The V and J ends lost 0 bases and 2 bases, in that order; junction bases with no gene match: 5. CDR3 amino acids: CASSVGGRAPYEQYF. In DNA form, the CDR3 reads TGTGCCAGCAGCGTAGGTGGGAGGGCCCCCTACGAGCAGTACTTC.

The chain couples TRBV7-9 to TRBJ2-3; TRBD1 matches 8 bases. Trimming removed 3 bases from V and 2 bases from J; junction bases left unmatched: 1. Looked up from germline, CDR1 is SEHNR and CDR2 is FQNEAQ (reference sequence). The CDR3 is 14 residues long. The CDR3 nucleotides are TGTGCCAGCAGCTTGACAGGGGACACAGATACGCAGTATTTT. Its protein is CASSLTGDTDTQYF.

The chain combines TRBV12-5 with TRBJ2-7; tentative D call: TRBD1 (5 bases). V lost 8 bases and J lost 2, with 25 bases in between. The CDR3 is 17 amino acids. Looked up from germline, CDR1 is LGHNT and CDR2 is FRNRAP. The CDR3 spells CASLLRQVGQQTYEQYF. DNA for the CDR3: TGTGCTAGTCTGTTGCGTCAGGTGGGGCAACAAACCTACGAGCAGTACTTC.

V usage is TRBV29-1 and J usage is TRBJ1-2; possibly TRBD1 for D (6 bases). V was cut by 6 bases and J by 0 bases, with 8 bases left in between. The V gene's germline CDR1 is SQVTM and CDR2 ANQGSEA. This CDR3 spans 12 amino acids. For the CDR3, the DNA is TGCAGCGTAAACAGGGCTAACTATGGCTACACCTTC. Translating it yields CSVNRANYGYTF.

This sequence joins TRBV29-1 and TRBJ1-1, with a tentative D call TRBD1 (6 bases). The length of the CDR3 is 13 residues. CDR1 is SQVTM, CDR2 ANQGSEA, per germline. Trimming removed 6 bases at V and 0 bases at J, with 11 bases between. CDR3 in amino acids: CSVQGFLNTEAFF. CDR3 nucleotide sequence: TGCAGCGTACAGGGCTTCCTGAACACTGAAGCTTTCTTT.

V is TRBV5-1 and J is TRBJ1-2; 8 bases line up with TRBD1. The V gene end was trimmed by 5 bases and the J gene end by 7 bases; junction bases not matched to a gene: 7. The CDR3 spans 13 residues. Germline V gene sequence: CDR1 SGHRS, CDR2 YFSETQ. CDR3 sequence: CASSGQGEVGYTF. The CDR3 nucleotides are TGCGCCAGCAGTGGACAGGGTGAAGTTGGCTACACCTTC.

The chain links TRBV4-2 to TRBJ2-3; TRBD2 aligns across 13 bases. This CDR3 has 15 amino acids. With 4 bases clipped from V and 4 bases from J, the junction kept 2 bases outside the gene matches. Germline CDR1 is LGHNA and CDR2 is YNFKEQ. This CDR3 is CASSLTSGGADTQYF. The CDR3 bases are TGTGCCAGCAGCCTTACTAGCGGGGGGGCAGATACGCAGTATTTT.

This sequence joins TRBV12-5 and TRBJ2-1; 8 nucleotides match TRBD2. Trimming took 6 bases from V and 4 from J; bases not matched to a gene: 8. The CDR3 is 15 residues long. Germline V CDR1 and CDR2: LGHNT, FRNRAP. CDR3 protein: CASGPGGASYNEQFF. For the CDR3, the DNA is TGTGCTAGTGGCCCGGGGGGGGCGTCTTACAATGAGCAGTTCTTC.

The gene calls are TRBV5-1 and TRBJ1-3, with a weak D call TRBD1 (5 bases). The length of the CDR3 is 16 residues. Trimming shortened V by 0 bases and J by 2 bases, and 12 bases separated the two germline ends. Germline V gives CDR1 SGHRS, CDR2 YFSETQ. Here the CDR3 DNA reads TGCGCCAGCAGCTTGGGGTTCGCCAGGGCTGGAAACACCATATATTTT. Encoded protein: CASSLGFARAGNTIYF.

This clone was seen just once. The chain couples TRBV3-1 (or the pseudogene TRBV3-2) to TRBJ1-2, with no clear D. CDR1 is LGHDT, CDR2 YNNKEL, per germline (reference sequence). This CDR3 contains 14 residues. The V end lost 4 bases, the J end lost 2 bases, and 11 bases lay between the germline ends. DNA for the CDR3: TGTGCCAGCAGCCGAGGGCAACAAAACTATGGCTACACCTTC. As protein: CASSRGQQNYGYTF.